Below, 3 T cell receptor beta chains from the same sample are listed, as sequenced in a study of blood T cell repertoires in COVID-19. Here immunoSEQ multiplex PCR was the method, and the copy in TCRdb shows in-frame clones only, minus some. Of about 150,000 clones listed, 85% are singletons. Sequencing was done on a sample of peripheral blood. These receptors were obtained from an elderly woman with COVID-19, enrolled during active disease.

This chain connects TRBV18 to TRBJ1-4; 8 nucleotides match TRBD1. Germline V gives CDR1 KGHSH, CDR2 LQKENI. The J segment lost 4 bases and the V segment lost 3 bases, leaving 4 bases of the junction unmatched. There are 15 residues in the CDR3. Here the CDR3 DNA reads TGTGCCAGCTCACCCCCGGGACAGGATAATGAAAAACTGTTTTTT. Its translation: CASSPPGQDNEKLFF.

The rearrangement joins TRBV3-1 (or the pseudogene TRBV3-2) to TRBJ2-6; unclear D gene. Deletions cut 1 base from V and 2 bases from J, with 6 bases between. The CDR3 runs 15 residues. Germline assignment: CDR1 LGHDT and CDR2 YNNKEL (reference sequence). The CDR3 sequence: CASSQASAGANVLTF. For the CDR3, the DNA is TGTGCCAGCAGCCAAGCTTCCGCTGGGGCCAACGTCCTGACTTTC.

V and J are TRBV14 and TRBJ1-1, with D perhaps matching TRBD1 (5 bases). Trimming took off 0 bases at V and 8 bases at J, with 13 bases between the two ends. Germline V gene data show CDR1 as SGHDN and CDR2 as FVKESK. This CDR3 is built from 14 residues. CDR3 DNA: TGTGCCAGCAGCCAAGATGTCAGGGCGCGGGAAGCTTTCTTT. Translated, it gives CASSQDVRAREAFF.